This T cell receptor beta chain was sequenced for a study of T cells after yellow fever vaccination. Germline CDR1 MGHRA, CDR2 YSYEKL. The V gene lost 2 bases and the J gene lost 0 bases, with 8 bases spanning the gap. The CDR3 contains 16 residues. MiXCR, applied by TCRdb to the 5' RACE reads, yields one record per CDR3 protein. In the table there are about 340,000 distinct CDR3 sequences, approximately 4.2% of which are singletons. The sequencing used PBMCs, collected 5 days after the yellow fever booster vaccination. The rearrangement uses TRBV4-1 and TRBJ1-6; no definite D call. The receptor was isolated from a man between 18 and 35 years old who received the YFV17D yellow fever vaccine. CDR3 nucleotides: TGCGCCAGCAGCCAAACCGGGAGCTCCTATAATTCACCCCTCCACTTT. Translating it yields CASSQTGSSYNSPLHF.